The 14 T cell receptor beta chains in this list originate from one sample, sequenced in a study of blood T cell repertoires in COVID-19. Sequenced by immunoSEQ multiplex PCR; TCRdb stores in-frame clones only, minus some. The data hold about 180,000 clones, with 83% observed a single time. The material sequenced was peripheral blood. The receptors come from a woman aged 65 to 85 with COVID-19, enrolled during active disease.

The chain links TRBV20-1 to TRBJ1-1; no firm D call. This CDR3 spans 13 amino acids. V lost 3 bases, J lost 6 bases, and 14 bases lay in between. The germline CDR1 and CDR2 sequences are DFQATT and SNEGSKA (reference sequence). Here the CDR3 DNA reads TGCAGTGCTAGTTCATCGGGGTGGGCTGAAGCTTTCTTT. Encoded protein: CSASSSGWAEAFF.

This clone occurred once. The chain recombines TRBV27 with TRBJ2-7; 8 nucleotides align to TRBD2. Per the germline V gene, CDR1 is MNHEY and CDR2 is SMNVEV (reference sequence). The CDR3 length is 14 residues. V was pared by 6 bases and J by 4 bases, with 8 bases of the junction left unmatched. CDR3 DNA sequence: TGTGCCAGCAGGGACGGCGGGAGGAGGTACGAGCAGTACTTC. Protein product: CASRDGGRRYEQYF.

This chain's CDR3 is CASSQQVSNEKLFF. The CDR3 bases are TGTGCCAGCTCGCAACAGGTATCTAATGAAAAACTGTTTTTT. V usage is TRBV18 and J usage is TRBJ1-4, with TRBD1 as a possible D gene (5 bases). This CDR3 has 14 residues. The germline gives CDR1 KGHSH, CDR2 LQKENI. With 6 bases removed from V and 3 bases from J, the gap between germline ends came to 11 bases.

V usage is TRBV29-1 and J usage is TRBJ2-1; D possibly corresponds to TRBD1 (5 bases). Germline values: CDR1 SQVTM, CDR2 ANQGSEA. This CDR3 is 14 amino acids long. Deletions cut 6 bases from V and 0 bases from J, with 12 bases between. The CDR3 DNA reads TGCAGCGTGGTGACAGCGAGCTCCTACAATGAGCAGTTCTTC. Encoded protein: CSVVTASSYNEQFF.

The chain links TRBV7-9 to TRBJ1-6; 10 bases match TRBD1. Per germline, CDR1 SEHNR and CDR2 FQNEAQ (reference sequence). This CDR3 spans 16 amino acids. J was trimmed by 5 bases and V by 4 bases; bases with no gene match: 5. CDR3 sequence (DNA): TGTGCCAGCAGCTCACAGACAGGGGGCAATAATTCACCCCTCCACTTT. Protein sequence: CASSSQTGGNNSPLHF.

V and J are TRBV5-1 and TRBJ2-5; 12 bases are a match to TRBD1. Per germline, CDR1 SGHRS and CDR2 YFSETQ. Trimming removed 1 base from V and 5 bases from J; junction bases left unmatched: 6. The CDR3 runs to 16 residues. CDR3 DNA: TGCGCCAGCAGCTTGACCGGGACAGGGGGCTGGGAGACCCAGTACTTC. Translation gives CASSLTGTGGWETQYF.

V gene TRBV28 combines with J gene TRBJ1-3, with 9 bases aligning to TRBD1. Unmatched junction bases numbered 6, after V lost 1 base and J lost 8 bases. CDR3 length: 15 residues. Germline CDR1 reads MDHEN; CDR2 reads SYDVKM. CDR3 region: CASSLSGTGPHTIYF. The CDR3 nucleotides read TGTGCCAGCAGTTTATCCGGGACAGGGCCGCACACCATATATTTT.

The gene calls are TRBV5-1 and TRBJ2-7; 10 bases match TRBD2. CDR1 and CDR2 from the germline V gene are SGHRS and YFSETQ. This CDR3 is 14 amino acids long. The V gene end was trimmed by 0 bases and the J gene end by 7 bases; junction bases not matched to a gene: 4. CDR3: CASSLGQREGEQYF. CDR3 DNA sequence: TGCGCCAGCAGCTTGGGACAGCGGGAGGGGGAGCAGTACTTC.

The rearrangement joins TRBV7-2 to TRBJ2-1; 9 nucleotides align to TRBD1. There are 16 residues in the CDR3. Germline values: CDR1 SGHTA, CDR2 FQGNSA. Trimming took 2 bases from V and 4 from J; bases not matched to a gene: 6. The CDR3 loop is CASSLKGTGFYNEQFF. The CDR3, as DNA: TGTGCCAGCAGCTTAAAGGGGACAGGGTTTTACAATGAGCAGTTCTTC.

The chain is built from TRBV11-3 and TRBJ1-3, with 9 positions matching TRBD1. This CDR3 is 15 amino acids long. Germline V CDR1 and CDR2: SGHNT, YENEEA. The V segment lost 2 bases and the J segment 3 bases; nucleotides outside the gene matches: 2. The CDR3 spells CASSLRTGDGNTIYF. CDR3 DNA: TGTGCCAGCAGCTTAAGGACAGGGGATGGAAACACCATATATTTT. The full variable domain, in which reference TRBV11-3 and TRBJ1-3 provide the parts outside the CDR3, is EAGVVQSPRYKIIEKKQPVAFWCNPISGHNTLYWYLQNLGQGPELLIRYENEEAVDDSQLPKDRFSAERLKGVDSTLKIQPAELGDSAVYLCASSLRTGDGNTIYFGEGSWLTVV.

The rearrangement links TRBV7-3 to TRBJ2-1; 12 nucleotides align to TRBD2. The trim removed 5 bases at V and 3 bases at J, leaving 5 bases unmatched. CDR1 SGHTA and CDR2 FQGTGA come from the germline V gene. The CDR3 has 16 amino acids. CDR3 in amino acids: CASSPGLAGSYNEQFF. The CDR3 region has the DNA TGTGCCAGCAGCCCGGGACTAGCGGGCAGCTACAATGAGCAGTTCTTC.

This sequence joins TRBV15 and TRBJ2-7, with TRBD2 matching 9 bases. J lost 3 bases, V lost 0 bases, and 9 bases had no gene match. The CDR3 length is 17 residues. Looked up from germline, CDR1 is LNHNV and CDR2 is YYDKDF (reference sequence). The CDR3 DNA reads TGTGCCACCAGCAGAGAAAGGGGAGCGGGAGGACGCTACGAGCAGTACTTC. Protein sequence: CATSRERGAGGRYEQYF.

The chain carries TRBV7-2 and TRBJ2-1, with no clear D. This CDR3 contains 14 residues. The germline V gene encodes CDR1 SGHTA and CDR2 FQGNSA. Trimming pared 3 bases from V and 0 bases from J, leaving 6 bases between. This chain's CDR3 is CASSFIPSYNEQFF. CDR3 DNA: TGTGCCAGCAGCTTTATTCCCTCCTACAATGAGCAGTTCTTC.

V and J are TRBV27 and TRBJ1-1; D ambiguous. The CDR3 is 15 residues long. Deletions cut 3 bases from V and 6 bases from J, with 17 bases between. CDR1 MNHEY and CDR2 SMNVEV come from the germline V gene (reference sequence). DNA for the CDR3: TGTGCCAGCAGTTTTAGGAGGCCCGGATCCGCTGAAGCTTTCTTT. Translated: CASSFRRPGSAEAFF.